This entry lists 15 T cell receptor beta chains sequenced from one sample in a study of blood T cell repertoires in COVID-19. Method: immunoSEQ multiplex PCR; TCRdb's copy keeps in-frame clones and lacks some. This table holds 75,000 to 90,000 clones, 85% found once. Material: peripheral blood. All receptors come from a man older than 75 with active or convalescent COVID-19.

The CDR3 sequence: CATSRDPQGTEAFF. DNA for the CDR3: TGTGCCACCAGCAGAGATCCCCAGGGAACTGAAGCTTTCTTT. The chain recombines TRBV15 with TRBJ1-1, with D maybe TRBD1 (5 bases). Between the trimmed V and J ends, which lost 0 bases and 5 bases, there was a span of 10 bases. The CDR3 is 14 amino acids. In germline, CDR1 is LNHNV, CDR2 YYDKDF (reference sequence). The variable domain in full, with the rest retrieved from reference TRBV15 and TRBJ1-1, is DAMVIQNPRYQVTQFGKPVTLSCSQTLNHNVMYWYQQKSSQAPKLLFHYYDKDFNNEADTPDNFQSRRPNTSFCFLDIRSPGLGDTAMYLCATSRDPQGTEAFFGQGTRLTVV.

This chain joins TRBV5-1 and TRBJ1-2; tentative D call: TRBD1 (6 bases). The CDR3 length is 13 residues. Trimming pared 4 bases from V and 6 bases from J, leaving 13 bases between. Germline V gene lookup returns CDR1 SGHRS and CDR2 YFSETQ. CDR3 coding DNA: TGCGCCAGCAGCACGGGACATGGTGATGGCTACACCTTC. This codes for CASSTGHGDGYTF.

The V call is TRBV10-1, the J call TRBJ1-6; 9 positions match TRBD1. The CDR3 has 15 amino acids. In germline, CDR1 is WNHNN, CDR2 SYGVQD (reference sequence). J was trimmed by 7 bases and V by 3 bases; bases with no gene match: 4. The CDR3 spells CASSETGTGNSPLHF. The CDR3 DNA reads as TGCGCCAGCAGTGAAACCGGGACAGGGAATTCACCCCTCCACTTT.

The chain combines TRBV5-8 with TRBJ2-3; 8 bases agree with TRBD2. The length of the CDR3 is 17 residues. Unmatched junction bases numbered 14, after V lost 4 bases and J lost 4 bases. The germline gives CDR1 SGHTS, CDR2 YDEGEE. The CDR3 sequence: CASSPAGMSGSADTQYF. CDR3 bases: TGTGCCAGCAGCCCGGCCGGTATGAGCGGGAGCGCAGATACGCAGTATTTT.

The chain combines TRBV7-9 with TRBJ2-1, with D possibly matching TRBD1 (5 bases). The CDR3 loop spans 15 amino acids. CDR1 SEHNR and CDR2 FQNEAQ come from the germline V gene (reference sequence). Trimming cost V 5 bases and J 0 bases, with 11 bases left between them. The CDR3 loop reads CASSRDRVSYNEQFF. In nucleotides, the CDR3 is TGTGCCAGCAGCAGAGACAGAGTCTCCTACAATGAGCAGTTCTTC.

The chain combines TRBV5-1 with TRBJ1-5; 8 bases align to TRBD1. Trimming cost V 4 bases and J 3 bases; bases outside gene matches: 6. The germline gives CDR1 SGHRS, CDR2 YFSETQ. The CDR3 totals 15 residues. In DNA, the CDR3 is TGCGCCAGCAGCGCCACGACAGGGGTCAATCAGCCCCAGCATTTT. Amino acid sequence: CASSATTGVNQPQHF.

The chain is built from TRBV5-1 and TRBJ2-7; D might be TRBD2 (5 bases). The CDR3 has 14 amino acids. V was trimmed by 4 bases and J by 3 bases, leaving 14 bases between them. The germline V gene encodes CDR1 SGHRS and CDR2 YFSETQ. The CDR3 DNA reads TGCGCCAGCAGCCTGGCCATCGGGGACTACGAGCAGTACGTC. Translating gives CASSLAIGDYEQYV.

The chain has TRBV28 and TRBJ2-3, with unresolved D. This CDR3 contains 15 residues. CDR1 MDHEN and CDR2 SYDVKM come from the germline V gene. V lost 5 bases, J lost 1 base, and 13 bases lay in between. The CDR3 spells CASSPTSPRTDTQYF. CDR3 bases: TGTGCCAGCAGTCCGACAAGTCCCCGCACAGATACGCAGTATTTT.

V and J are TRBV7-4 and TRBJ1-1, with TRBD1 identical over 7 bases. CDR3 length: 14 amino acids. V lost 4 bases to trimming and J lost 4 bases; unmatched junction nucleotides: 6. The V gene's germline CDR1 is SGHVT and CDR2 SQSDAQ. As DNA, the CDR3 is TGTGCCAGCAGCTGGAGACAGGGCGGCACTGAAGCTTTCTTT. Translating it yields CASSWRQGGTEAFF.

V is TRBV21-1 and J is TRBJ1-1; the table's TRBD1 call for D was not verified on the DNA. TRBV21-1 is assigned pseudogene status. CDR3 length: 15 residues. This CDR3 reads CASAPGDRVRAEAFF. The DNA of the CDR3 is TGTGCCAGCGCGCCAGGGGACAGGGTCAGGGCTGAAGCTTTCTTT.

This clone was detected only a few times. As DNA, the CDR3 is TGTGCCAGTAGCAAGATAGCGGGAGGGTCGAACACCGGGGAGCTGTTTTTT. It encodes CASSKIAGGSNTGELFF. The V gene is TRBV19, the J gene TRBJ2-2; 11 nucleotides match TRBD2. The CDR3 length is 17 residues. The J segment lost 0 bases and the V segment lost 6 bases, leaving 6 bases of the junction unmatched. Germline CDR1 is LNHDA and CDR2 is SQIVND (reference sequence).

This chain connects TRBV24-1 to TRBJ2-2; 8 nucleotides line up with TRBD1. V lost 1 base to trimming and J lost 9 bases; unmatched junction nucleotides: 6. The CDR3 consists of 15 residues. Germline CDR1 reads KGHDR; CDR2 reads SFDVKD. The CDR3 nucleotides are TGTGCCACCAGTGATTTTACGACAGGGGTCCGGGAGCTGTTTTTT. Translated: CATSDFTTGVRELFF.

This chain uses TRBV5-6 with TRBJ1-5; D gene ambiguous. In germline, CDR1 is SGHDT, CDR2 YYEEEE. Trimming took off 3 bases at V and 3 bases at J, with 10 bases between the two ends. This CDR3 is built from 14 residues. Written as DNA, the CDR3 is TGTGCCAGCAGCTCCGGGGTCCACAATCAGCCCCAGCATTTT. Translation gives CASSSGVHNQPQHF.

This clone occurred once. The chain employs TRBV6-5 and TRBJ2-5; possible D gene TRBD1, 6 bases. V lost 7 bases, J lost 7 bases, and 10 bases lay in between. CDR3 length equals 11 residues. CDR1 and CDR2 from the germline V gene are MNHEY and SVGAGI. Here the CDR3 reads CASNMGATQYF. The CDR3 nucleotides read TGTGCCAGCAATATGGGGGCGACCCAGTACTTC.

This clone has more than one count but fewer than ten. The J gene is TRBJ1-6, the V gene TRBV7-8; TRBD1 agrees at 9 bases. The CDR3 is made up of 14 amino acids. J was trimmed by 9 bases and V by 5 bases; bases with no gene match: 5. Germline CDR1 and CDR2: SGHVS and FQNEAQ. This chain's CDR3 is CASSIGTGSSPLHF. In DNA, the CDR3 is TGTGCCAGCAGCATCGGGACAGGGAGTTCACCCCTCCACTTT.